The source of this T cell receptor beta chain is a study of T-cell reconstitution after alpha-beta-depleted transplantation in children. This clonotype was seen at least ten times. V lost 0 bases to trimming and J lost 0 bases, with 15 bases between them. The length of the CDR3 is 17 residues. The germline V gene encodes CDR1 SQVTM and CDR2 ANQGSEA. For TCRbeta, the library was prepared with unique molecular identifiers. TCRdb re-called the PCR reads with MiXCR, one entry per CDR3 protein. The sample lists 200,000 to 250,000 distinct CDR3 sequences, approximately 12% occurring once. The sequence was obtained from a human donor who donated a stem cell graft to a child with acute lymphoblastic leukemia. The V call is TRBV29-1, the J call TRBJ1-3; D may be TRBD1 (5 bases). This specimen consisted of PBMCs from the stem cell graft donor, obtained from the stem cell graft. The CDR3 DNA follows: TGCAGCGTTGAAGATCGGGGCGGAACCCTCTCTGGAAACACCATATATTTT. Its protein product is CSVEDRGGTLSGNTIYF.